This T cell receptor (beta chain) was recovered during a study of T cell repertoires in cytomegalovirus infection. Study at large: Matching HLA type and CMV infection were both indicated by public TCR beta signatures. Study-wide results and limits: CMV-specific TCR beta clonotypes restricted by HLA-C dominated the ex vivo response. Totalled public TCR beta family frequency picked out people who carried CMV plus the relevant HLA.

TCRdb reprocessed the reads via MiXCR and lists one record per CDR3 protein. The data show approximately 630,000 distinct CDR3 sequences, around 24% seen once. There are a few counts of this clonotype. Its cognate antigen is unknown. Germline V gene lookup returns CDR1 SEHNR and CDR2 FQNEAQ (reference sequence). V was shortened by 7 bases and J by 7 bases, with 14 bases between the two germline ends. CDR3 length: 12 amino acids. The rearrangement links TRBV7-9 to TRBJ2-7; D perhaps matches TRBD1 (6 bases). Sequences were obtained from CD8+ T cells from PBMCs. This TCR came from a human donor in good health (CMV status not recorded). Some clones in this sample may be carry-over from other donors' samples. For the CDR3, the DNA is TGTGCCAGCACCGATACAGGGTGGGAGCAGTACTTC. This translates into CASTDTGWEQYF.